A single sample is the source of the 25 T cell receptor beta chains below, sequenced in a study of cytomegalovirus exposure and HLA in healthy donors. Primers for the PCR totalled 60 Vbeta and 13 Jbeta. This table comes from immunoSEQ multiplex PCR, and its TCRdb copy is limited to in-frame clones, with some not included. The data show some 150,000 clones, around four fifths seen once. The sequencing input was PBMCs. Receptors originate from a woman between 40 and 50 years old in good health and CMV-seronegative.

This chain connects TRBV10-3 to TRBJ1-6; D is undetermined. This CDR3 comprises 12 residues. Germline-derived CDR1 and CDR2 are ENHRY and SYGVKD. Trimming pared 9 bases from V and 8 bases from J, leaving 11 bases between. The CDR3 protein is CAISVSDSPLHF. CDR3 DNA: TGTGCCATATCAGTCTCCGATTCACCCCTCCACTTT.

The chain recombines TRBV2 with TRBJ2-2, with 10 bases lining up with TRBD1. The V segment lost 4 bases and the J segment 5 bases; nucleotides outside the gene matches: 4. CDR3 length: 15 amino acids. Germline assignment: CDR1 SNHLY and CDR2 FYNNEI. The CDR3 DNA is TGTGCCAGCAGTGCGACAGGGGGCAGAACCGGGGAGCTGTTTTTT. It encodes CASSATGGRTGELFF.

In DNA form, the CDR3 reads TGTGCCAGCAGCGTATCCCCCGAGACTGAATTCGAAAAACTGTTTTTT. This gives the protein CASSVSPETEFEKLFF. The chain recombines TRBV9 with TRBJ1-4; the D is unclear. CDR1 is SGDLS and CDR2 is YYNGEE in the germline V gene. V was pared by 1 base and J by 8 bases, with 18 bases between. The CDR3 runs to 16 residues. The full variable domain, completed using reference TRBV9 and TRBJ1-4, is DSGVTQTPKHLITATGQRVTLRCSPRSGDLSVYWYQQSLDQGLQFLIQYYNGEERAKGNILERFSAQQFPDLHSELNLSSLELGDSALYFCASSVSPETEFEKLFFGSGTQLSVL.

The chain combines TRBV7-2 with TRBJ2-1; D perhaps matches TRBD2 (5 bases). Trimming removed 3 bases at V and 15 bases at J, with 21 bases between. Germline-derived CDR1 and CDR2 are SGHTA and FQGNSA. This CDR3 contains 14 residues. CDR3 sequence: CASSFPLLDFVPFF. For the CDR3, the DNA is TGTGCCAGCAGCTTTCCATTGTTGGACTTTGTGCCGTTCTTC.

The CDR3 reads CASSHGLSYEQYF. The CDR3 DNA reads TGTGCCAGTAGTCACGGACTATCCTACGAGCAGTACTTC. The chain joins TRBV19 to TRBJ2-7, with TRBD2 as a possible D gene (6 bases). Trimming took 5 bases from V and 1 from J, leaving 9 bases between them. CDR3 size: 13 residues. Germline assignment: CDR1 LNHDA and CDR2 SQIVND (reference sequence).

V usage is TRBV5-8 and J usage is TRBJ1-6, with 7 bases that match TRBD1. The junction had 6 bases not matched to a gene; V was cut back by 3 bases and J by 0 bases. Germline loops: CDR1 SGHTS, CDR2 YDEGEE. This CDR3 spans 17 amino acids. The CDR3 nucleotides are TGTGCCAGCAGCTCATCACAGGGGCGCTCCTATAATTCACCCCTCCACTTT. This sequence encodes CASSSSQGRSYNSPLHF. Variable domain in full (rest from reference TRBV5-8 and TRBJ1-6): EAGVTQSPTHLIKTRGQQATLRCSPISGHTSVYWYQQALGLGLQFLLWYDEGEERNRGNFPPRFSGRQFPNYSSELNVNALELEDSALYLCASSSSQGRSYNSPLHFGNGTRLTVT.

The rearrangement joins TRBV18 to TRBJ1-1, with a weak D call TRBD1 (5 bases). From germline, CDR1 is KGHSH and CDR2 LQKENI. CDR3 size: 14 residues. Between the trimmed V and J ends, which lost 2 bases and 5 bases, there was a span of 12 bases. The CDR3 bases are TGTGCCAGCTCACCAGGGGCGGCGGTTACTGAAGCTTTCTTT. Translating gives CASSPGAAVTEAFF.

The chain joins TRBV7-2 to TRBJ2-7; 11 bases align to TRBD2. With 5 bases clipped from V and 2 bases from J, the junction kept 2 bases outside the gene matches. Germline CDR1 reads SGHTA; CDR2 reads FQGNSA. The CDR3 has 14 amino acids. CDR3 nucleotide sequence: TGTGCCAGCAGCCCACTAGCGGGAGCCTACGAGCAGTACTTC. It encodes CASSPLAGAYEQYF.

This clone was observed a few times. The CDR3 spells CASSPSWDSRGYTF. Here the CDR3 DNA reads TGTGCCAGCAGTCCGTCATGGGACTCTCGGGGCTACACCTTC. The V call is TRBV27, the J call TRBJ1-2, with D maybe TRBD1 (5 bases). Germline loops: CDR1 MNHEY, CDR2 SMNVEV (reference sequence). The CDR3 contains 14 residues. The V end lost 5 bases, the J end lost 8 bases, and 18 bases lay between the germline ends.

There are a few counts of this clone. J is TRBJ2-7 and V is TRBV2; TRBD1 matches 7 bases. The V gene's germline CDR1 is SNHLY and CDR2 FYNNEI. The trim removed 1 base at V and 2 bases at J, leaving 5 bases unmatched. The CDR3 runs 15 residues. The CDR3 sequence is CASSEGGTGAYEQYF. The CDR3 nucleotides are TGTGCCAGCAGTGAAGGAGGAACAGGGGCCTACGAGCAGTACTTC.

This rearrangement joins TRBV11-2 to TRBJ2-7, with TRBD2 matching 9 bases. Germline trimming cut 8 bases from V and 0 bases from J; bases unmatched to any gene: 14. Germline CDR1 SGHAT, CDR2 FQNNGV. CDR3 length: 17 residues. The CDR3 DNA follows: TGTGCCAGCCGTGGCCTAGCGGGGCCAAGGAGCTCCTACGAGCAGTACTTC. This encodes CASRGLAGPRSSYEQYF.

This clone has only one observation. V is TRBV7-9 and J is TRBJ2-3; D perhaps matches TRBD2 (5 bases). The germline gives CDR1 SEHNR, CDR2 FQNEAQ (reference sequence). The CDR3 length is 16 residues. The V end was cut by 5 bases, the J end by 1 base, with 16 bases between. The CDR3 bases are TGTGCCAGCAGCCTTCCCCAAACTAGGGGCACAGATACGCAGTATTTT. It translates to CASSLPQTRGTDTQYF.

This rearrangement joins TRBV2 to TRBJ2-5; TRBD1 matches at 12 bases. This CDR3 spans 13 amino acids. Trimming cost V 6 bases and J 5 bases; bases outside gene matches: 1. Looked up from germline, CDR1 is SNHLY and CDR2 is FYNNEI. CDR3 sequence (DNA): TGTGCCAGCAGAGGGACAGGGGGCGAGACCCAGTACTTC. Translated: CASRGTGGETQYF.

The chain joins TRBV9 to TRBJ2-7, with 7 bases that match TRBD1. The CDR3 length is 15 residues. V lost 1 base and J lost 3; bases outside the gene matches: 7. Germline CDR1 SGDLS, CDR2 YYNGEE. The chain's CDR3 is CASSVPKGQNYEQYF. The CDR3, as DNA: TGTGCCAGCAGCGTACCAAAGGGACAGAACTACGAGCAGTACTTC.

The V gene is TRBV7-3, the J gene TRBJ2-3, with TRBD1 matching 8 bases. V was pared by 5 bases and J by 6 bases, with 13 bases of the junction left unmatched. This CDR3 is built from 16 residues. Per germline, CDR1 SGHTA and CDR2 FQGTGA. The CDR3 loop reads CASSPWTGQAGDTQYF. In DNA form, the CDR3 reads TGTGCCAGCAGCCCCTGGACGGGACAGGCGGGGGATACGCAGTATTTT.

V and J are TRBV28 and TRBJ2-5; TRBD1 aligns across 9 bases. This CDR3 contains 16 residues. Germline V gene sequence: CDR1 MDHEN, CDR2 SYDVKM. V trimming: 3 bases; J trimming: 5 bases; junction bases outside the gene matches: 10. The CDR3 region has the DNA TGTGCCAGCAGTTTCGTGACAGGGGGATTTCGGGAGACCCAGTACTTC. Its protein is CASSFVTGGFRETQYF. Supplemented by reference TRBV28 and TRBJ2-5, the full variable domain reads DVKVTQSSRYLVKRTGEKVFLECVQDMDHENMFWYRQDPGLGLRLIYFSYDVKMKEKGDIPEGYSVSREKKERFSLILESASTNQTSMYLCASSFVTGGFRETQYFGPGTRLLVL.

V is TRBV7-9 and J is TRBJ2-7, with TRBD2 matching over 8 bases. The CDR3 spans 14 residues. Germline values: CDR1 SEHNR, CDR2 FQNEAQ (reference sequence). Trimming cost V 6 bases and J 0 bases; bases outside gene matches: 4. The CDR3 bases are TGTGCCAGCAGGAGTAGCGGGAACTCCTACGAGCAGTACTTC. Translated: CASRSSGNSYEQYF.

The rearrangement uses TRBV11-2 and TRBJ1-2; possibly TRBD1 for D (6 bases). The CDR3 has 14 amino acids. Germline V gene lookup returns CDR1 SGHAT and CDR2 FQNNGV. V dropped 0 bases and J dropped 6 bases, with 11 bases sitting between them. CDR3 sequence: CASSLEMAGDGYTF. The CDR3, as DNA: TGTGCCAGCAGCTTAGAGATGGCAGGGGATGGCTACACCTTC. The full variable domain, with the rest looked up from reference TRBV11-2 and TRBJ1-2, is EAGVAQSPRYKIIEKRQSVAFWCNPISGHATLYWYQQILGQGPKLLIQFQNNGVVDDSQLPKDRFSAERLKGVDSTLKIQPAKLEDSAVYLCASSLEMAGDGYTFGSGTRLTVV.

In nucleotides, the CDR3 is TGTGCCAGCAGCTCCCCGGGGAATTTCCAAGAGACCCAGTACTTC. Its translation: CASSSPGNFQETQYF. This sequence joins TRBV7-2 and TRBJ2-5, with a weak D call TRBD2 (5 bases). Trimming removed 4 bases at V and 1 base at J, with 13 bases between. The CDR3 loop spans 15 amino acids. From germline, CDR1 is SGHTA and CDR2 FQGNSA.

The chain has TRBV9 and TRBJ1-3, with D possibly TRBD1 on 6 matching bases. CDR3 length equals 16 residues. Germline CDR1 SGDLS, CDR2 YYNGEE. With 5 bases removed from V and 4 bases from J, the gap between germline ends came to 19 bases. CDR3 DNA: TGTGCCAGCAGTCTGGGACGGACAGATTTAGGAAACACCATATATTTT. It yields the protein CASSLGRTDLGNTIYF. The variable domain in full, completed from reference TRBV9 and TRBJ1-3, reads DSGVTQTPKHLITATGQRVTLRCSPRSGDLSVYWYQQSLDQGLQFLIQYYNGEERAKGNILERFSAQQFPDLHSELNLSSLELGDSALYFCASSLGRTDLGNTIYFGEGSWLTVV.

The chain employs TRBV11-2 and TRBJ2-1; the D is unclear. Trimming took 5 bases from V and 10 from J, leaving 18 bases between them. The germline V gene has CDR1 SGHAT and CDR2 FQNNGV. This CDR3 is built from 14 residues. DNA of the CDR3: TGTGCCAGCAGCCCTAGTCGCTGGCCAAGGGAGCAGTTCTTC. This gives the protein CASSPSRWPREQFF.

The chain has TRBV7-9 and TRBJ1-5; TRBD1 is a possible D gene (6 bases). Trimming removed 0 bases from V and 0 bases from J, with 12 bases in between. The CDR3 is made up of 17 amino acids. From germline, CDR1 is SEHNR and CDR2 FQNEAQ (reference sequence). The CDR3 region is CASSLADSPYSNQPQHF. For the CDR3, the DNA is TGTGCCAGCAGCTTAGCGGACAGTCCATATAGCAATCAGCCCCAGCATTTT. Looking up the rest from reference TRBV7-9 and TRBJ1-5 gives the full variable domain: DTGVSQNPRHKITKRGQNVTFRCDPISEHNRLYWYRQTLGQGPEFLTYFQNEAQLEKSRLLSDRFSAERPKGSFSTLEIQRTEQGDSAMYLCASSLADSPYSNQPQHFGDGTRLSIL.

The chain carries TRBV4-3 and TRBJ2-1; 11 positions agree with TRBD2. This CDR3 comprises 17 residues. V shed 4 bases and J 4 bases; nucleotides not matched to a gene: 9. Germline V CDR1 and CDR2: LGHNA, YSLEER. CDR3 protein: CASSRGLTSGKYNEQFF. The CDR3, as DNA: TGCGCCAGCAGCCGAGGATTGACTAGCGGGAAATACAATGAGCAGTTCTTC.

Written as DNA, the CDR3 is TGTGCCAGCAGTGAAGAGGCCAAAGGACTAGCGGGAGGAAAGCGGGAGTACGAGCAGTACTTC. Its translation is CASSEEAKGLAGGKREYEQYF. The chain couples TRBV6-1 to TRBJ2-7; TRBD2 matches 14 bases. The CDR3 loop spans 21 amino acids. CDR1 is MNHNS and CDR2 is SASEGT in the germline V gene. Losses at the gene ends were 1 base for V and 4 bases for J; bases not matched to a gene: 18.

This clone showed up just once. The CDR3 coding sequence is TGTGCCAGCAGCGCCAGAACAGGGATTGAAAAACTGTTTTTT. It codes for CASSARTGIEKLFF. The V call is TRBV9, the J call TRBJ1-4; the D gene is possibly TRBD1 (6 bases). Trimming took off 3 bases at V and 7 bases at J, with 13 bases between the two ends. The CDR3 spans 14 residues. The germline V gene has CDR1 SGDLS and CDR2 YYNGEE.